This T cell receptor (beta chain) was captured by sequencing in a study of T cells after posttransplantation cyclophosphamide. General study results and limits: Later post-transplant blood repertoires were often dominated by donor CD8+ memory clones.

The CDR3 contains 13 residues. Looked up from germline, CDR1 is LNHDA and CDR2 is SQIVND (reference sequence). Trimming cost V 7 bases and J 1 base; bases outside gene matches: 3. The method was immunoSEQ multiplex PCR; TCRdb's version includes in-frame clones alone and lacks a portion of them. The sample includes roughly 12,000 clones, roughly 1.9% of them seen just once. Treatment was busulfan-fludarabine conditioning, a marrow graft, and cyclophosphamide on days +3 and +4. For this clone: The antigen is unknown.

The material sequenced was PBMCs, taken after allogeneic stem cell transplant with posttransplant cyclophosphamide. The rearrangement links TRBV19 to TRBJ1-1; 7 positions match TRBD1. This clonotype was obtained from a male patient in his thirties who received an allogeneic stem cell transplant from a related donor, was CMV-positive, and had no GVHD. Some T cells may be the graft donor's. The CDR3 DNA follows: TGTGCCAGTACCCGGGACAGGAACACTGAAGCTTTCTTT. Amino acids: CASTRDRNTEAFF.